This record concerns one T cell receptor beta chain sequence. In the source study's methods: Amplification of reference gene primers was used by the study to estimate nucleated cell counts. Profiled with immunoSEQ multiplex PCR; TCRdb holds only in-frame clones, not every one. V and J calls and clone size are those listed in that table; D and trimming were worked out from the DNA. The sample has 200,000 to 250,000 clones, over 80% seen once. J gave up 2 bases and V 4 bases, and 5 bases lay outside the gene matches. This CDR3 is built from 14 residues. The germline gives CDR1 SQVTM, CDR2 ANQGSEA. The data belong to a study of blood T cell repertoires in COVID-19. Overall study: From the United States, Italy and Spain came samples of acute and convalescent COVID-19.

The rearrangement joins TRBV29-1 to TRBJ2-1; the match to TRBD1 covers 7 bases. The receptor was isolated from a woman aged 25 to 39 with COVID-19, enrolled during active disease. Sequenced sample: peripheral blood. The CDR3 protein is CSVVAGGPYNEQFF. The DNA for the CDR3 is TGCAGCGTTGTGGCAGGGGGTCCCTACAATGAGCAGTTCTTC.